Detailed here is one T cell receptor (beta chain). The target antigen is unknown. Assay used: immunoSEQ multiplex PCR; TCRdb lists only in-frame clones, some missing. Among roughly 2,500,000 clones listed, roughly 93% were seen once. This sample was taken from a study of shared clonotypes between healthy human individuals. Across the whole study: The composition of the donors was two women and a few men aged 18 to 49. Broader study findings: Clonotypes that were shared across a few donors made up roughly 5% of naive CD4 clonotypes.

Deletions cut 6 bases from V and 5 bases from J, with 13 bases between. Germline CDR1 is MDHEN and CDR2 is SYDVKM. The length of the CDR3 is 13 residues. This chain links TRBV28 with TRBJ2-5; D tentatively reads TRBD1 or TRBD2 (6 bases each). The source of this sequence is a man between 18 and 35 years old in good health. Some clones in this sample may be carry-over from other donors' samples. The sample consisted of naive CD4+ T cells from PBMCs. Subset given: CD45RA+ positively selected. CDR3 nucleotides: TGTGCCAGCAGAGGAGGGGGTTGGGAGACCCAGTACTTC. Protein: CASRGGGWETQYF.